This TCR beta chain was retrieved from a study of blood T cell repertoires in COVID-19. Study-wide context: From the United States, Italy and Spain came samples of acute and convalescent COVID-19. Nucleic acid was either cDNA or gDNA, and it came from T cells, B-cell-depleted T cells, or PBMCs.

In the authors' workflow: Amplification with reference gene primers provided the estimates of nucleated cell counts. Assay used: immunoSEQ multiplex PCR; TCRdb lists only in-frame clones, some missing. That table is the source of V, J and clone size, and D and trimming were worked out from the DNA. The sample carries 29,000 or so clones, around 91% recorded once. Germline V gives CDR1 MDHEN, CDR2 SYDVKM. The CDR3 runs to 14 residues. Trimming at V came to 6 bases and at J to 8 bases, leaving 9 bases not matched to a gene. The TCR originated in a man aged 55-75 years with acute or convalescent COVID-19. Sequenced input: peripheral blood. The chain combines TRBV28 with TRBJ1-2; TRBD1 matches 10 bases. CDR3 coding DNA: TGTGCCAGCAGGGGACAGGGGAACCTTCAGGGCTACACCTTC. It encodes CASRGQGNLQGYTF.